This passage covers 20 T cell receptor beta chains from one sample sequenced in a study of control samples from healthy donors and cancer patients. Some clones are missing from TCRdb's copy, which holds only in-frame ones; the method was immunoSEQ multiplex PCR. Here the sample spans 150,000 to 190,000 clones, about 93% being singletons. The sample was blood. The source of these receptors is a man aged 50 or older in good health.

This clone was detected only once. The chain links TRBV27 to TRBJ1-1; D is perhaps TRBD1 (6 bases). With 7 bases removed from V and 3 bases from J, the gap between germline ends came to 12 bases. The length of the CDR3 is 13 residues. Germline lookup yields CDR1 MNHEY and CDR2 SMNVEV (reference sequence). The CDR3 reads CASKRKGDTEAFF. Written as DNA, the CDR3 is TGTGCCAGCAAAAGGAAGGGGGACACTGAAGCTTTCTTT.

This chain links TRBV5-4 with TRBJ1-1; no clear D gene. The CDR3 is 12 residues long. Per the germline V gene, CDR1 is SGHNT and CDR2 is YYREEE (reference sequence). The germline V and J ends were trimmed by 4 bases and 4 bases, with 8 bases remaining between them. The CDR3 region is CASSPVGTEAFF. As DNA, the CDR3 is TGTGCCAGCAGCCCGGTGGGCACTGAAGCTTTCTTT.

The chain uses TRBV10-3 and TRBJ2-1; TRBD1 matches at 8 bases. V dropped 7 bases and J dropped 0; count of bases not matched to a gene: 8. The CDR3 is made up of 16 amino acids. Germline CDR1 ENHRY, CDR2 SYGVKD. In DNA form, the CDR3 reads TGTGCCATCACCCTAGACAGGGGAGCCTCCTACAATGAGCAGTTCTTC. Its protein product is CAITLDRGASYNEQFF.

The table lists this clone with a count of one. The chain carries TRBV5-4 and TRBJ2-1, with TRBD2 matching over 11 bases. The CDR3 totals 16 residues. Germline loops: CDR1 SGHNT, CDR2 YYREEE (reference sequence). Trimming cost V 4 bases and J 3 bases; bases outside gene matches: 6. The chain's CDR3 is CASSPRTSGHYNEQFF. The CDR3 nucleotides are TGTGCCAGCAGCCCAAGGACTAGCGGGCACTACAATGAGCAGTTCTTC.

The V and J genes are TRBV27 and TRBJ2-1, with 10 bases aligning to TRBD2. This CDR3 contains 18 residues. The V gene's germline CDR1 is MNHEY and CDR2 SMNVEV (reference sequence). V lost 6 bases to trimming and J lost 8 bases; unmatched junction nucleotides: 19. The CDR3 nucleotides are TGTGCCAGCAGCTTCTTACCCCCTAGCGGGGGATTTGGGTATGAGCAGTTCTTC. Translated, it gives CASSFLPPSGGFGYEQFF.

The J gene is TRBJ1-2, the V gene TRBV7-9; 7 bases agree with TRBD1. Germline V gene data show CDR1 as SEHNR and CDR2 as FQNEAQ (reference sequence). V dropped 8 bases and J dropped 4; count of bases not matched to a gene: 7. This CDR3 is 13 amino acids long. The CDR3 bases are TGTGCCAGCGCAGGGGGAGGACTCTATGGCTACACCTTC. Translation: CASAGGGLYGYTF. The full variable domain, completed using reference TRBV7-9 and TRBJ1-2, is DTGVSQNPRHKITKRGQNVTFRCDPISEHNRLYWYRQTLGQGPEFLTYFQNEAQLEKSRLLSDRFSAERPKGSFSTLEIQRTEQGDSAMYLCASAGGGLYGYTFGSGTRLTVV.

This clone has just a few counts. The CDR3 sequence is CASSWTSGNEQFF. The CDR3 DNA follows: TGCGCCAGCAGCTGGACTAGCGGAAATGAGCAGTTCTTC. The chain has TRBV5-1 and TRBJ2-1, with 10 bases that match TRBD2. The length of the CDR3 is 13 residues. The germline V gene encodes CDR1 SGHRS and CDR2 YFSETQ. V lost 3 bases and J lost 7; bases outside the gene matches: 1.

CDR3 DNA sequence: TGTGCCAGCAGGATACTAGCGGCCAGGGGTGACGAGCAGTACTTC. Translating it yields CASRILAARGDEQYF. The V call is TRBV27, the J call TRBJ2-7, with 8 bases lining up with TRBD2. CDR3 size: 15 residues. J gave up 5 bases and V 6 bases, and 12 bases lay outside the gene matches. The germline V gene has CDR1 MNHEY and CDR2 SMNVEV (reference sequence).

The rearrangement joins TRBV5-6 to TRBJ2-5; 7 bases align to TRBD1. The V gene's germline CDR1 is SGHDT and CDR2 YYEEEE. The CDR3 totals 15 residues. Losses at the gene ends were 4 bases for V and 0 bases for J; bases not matched to a gene: 6. The CDR3 loop reads CASSAGTENQETQYF. The CDR3 region has the DNA TGTGCCAGCAGCGCCGGGACAGAAAACCAAGAGACCCAGTACTTC.

The CDR3, as DNA: TGTGCCAGCAGCTTAGGCGGAGGGGGCTACACCGGGGAGCTGTTTTTT. This codes for CASSLGGGGYTGELFF. The chain recombines TRBV11-2 with TRBJ2-2, with a possible D match to TRBD1 (7 bases). V was cut by 1 base and J by 3 bases, with 12 bases left in between. CDR1 SGHAT and CDR2 FQNNGV come from the germline V gene. This CDR3 contains 16 residues.

The J gene is TRBJ1-1, the V gene TRBV12-3 or TRBV12-4, with D perhaps matching TRBD1 (5 bases). The V and J ends lost 6 bases and 0 bases respectively, with 8 bases between them. The CDR3 consists of 13 residues. Here the CDR3 DNA reads TGTGCCAGCAGACAGGAATTGAACACTGAAGCTTTCTTT. It is translated as CASRQELNTEAFF.

This clone occurred a few times. The genes are TRBV11-2 and TRBJ2-2, with D perhaps being TRBD1 or TRBD2 (5 bases each). The CDR3 extends over 15 amino acids. V lost 8 bases and J lost 2, with 15 bases in between. CDR1 is SGHAT, CDR2 FQNNGV, per germline. CDR3 region: CASLLGTVNTGELFF. The CDR3 DNA reads as TGTGCCAGCCTTCTAGGGACGGTCAACACCGGGGAGCTGTTTTTT. Full variable domain (rest looked up from reference TRBV11-2 and TRBJ2-2): EAGVAQSPRYKIIEKRQSVAFWCNPISGHATLYWYQQILGQGPKLLIQFQNNGVVDDSQLPKDRFSAERLKGVDSTLKIQPAKLEDSAVYLCASLLGTVNTGELFFGEGSRLTVL.

This rearrangement joins TRBV6-1 to TRBJ2-7, with TRBD2 identical over 9 bases. Trimming cost V 6 bases and J 5 bases; bases outside gene matches: 14. The germline CDR1 and CDR2 sequences are MNHNS and SASEGT. The CDR3 spans 16 residues. CDR3 in amino acids: CASREPGGRELDEQYF. The CDR3 DNA reads as TGTGCCAGCAGAGAACCGGGCGGGAGGGAACTCGACGAGCAGTACTTC.

The V and J genes are TRBV18 and TRBJ2-5, with D perhaps matching TRBD2 (5 bases). The CDR3 consists of 14 residues. The germline gives CDR1 KGHSH, CDR2 LQKENI. Trimming cost V 2 bases and J 5 bases, with 12 bases left between them. The CDR3 DNA is TGTGCCAGCTCACCAAGTTCCGGGATGGAGACCCAGTACTTC. This encodes CASSPSSGMETQYF.

The V and J genes are TRBV2 and TRBJ1-6; possibly TRBD1 for D (5 bases). The germline V gene has CDR1 SNHLY and CDR2 FYNNEI. Trimming shortened V by 6 bases and J by 2 bases, and 8 bases separated the two germline ends. This CDR3 contains 14 residues. Written as DNA, the CDR3 is TGTGCCAGCAGCCCAGGGACCTATAATTCACCCCTCCACTTT. Protein product: CASSPGTYNSPLHF.

The genes are TRBV10-3 and TRBJ1-1; D is ambiguous. V dropped 6 bases and J dropped 3 bases, with 8 bases sitting between them. Germline CDR1 and CDR2: ENHRY and SYGVKD. The length of the CDR3 is 12 residues. CDR3 loop: CAIRGRDTEAFF. CDR3 nucleotide sequence: TGTGCCATCAGGGGGAGGGACACTGAAGCTTTCTTT.

This clone was detected only a few times. V usage is TRBV2 and J usage is TRBJ2-5; the match to TRBD2 covers 11 bases. This CDR3 comprises 15 residues. Per the germline V gene, CDR1 is SNHLY and CDR2 is FYNNEI. J was trimmed by 4 bases and V by 2 bases; bases with no gene match: 3. The CDR3 is CASSESLAGGETQYF. The CDR3, as DNA: TGTGCCAGCAGTGAAAGTCTAGCGGGAGGAGAGACCCAGTACTTC. Full variable domain (remainder filled in from reference TRBV2 and TRBJ2-5): EPEVTQTPSHQVTQMGQEVILRCVPISNHLYFYWYRQILGQKVEFLVSFYNNEISEKSEIFDDQFSVERPDGSNFTLKIRSTKLEDSAMYFCASSESLAGGETQYFGPGTRLLVL.

The chain uses TRBV6-5 and TRBJ2-6, with 12 bases aligning to TRBD1. Germline values: CDR1 MNHEY, CDR2 SVGAGI. The junction had 2 bases not matched to a gene; V was cut back by 9 bases and J by 2 bases. This CDR3 contains 15 residues. In DNA form, the CDR3 reads TGTGCCAGTGGGACAGGGGGCGCTGGGGCCAACGTCCTGACTTTC. Protein sequence: CASGTGGAGANVLTF.

The chain links TRBV18 to TRBJ1-4; 10 bases map to TRBD1. CDR3 length: 14 residues. Germline CDR1 is KGHSH and CDR2 is LQKENI. The V segment lost 1 base and the J segment 8 bases; nucleotides outside the gene matches: 1. The CDR3 reads CASSPQDRGEKLFF. The CDR3 DNA reads as TGTGCCAGCTCACCACAGGACAGGGGGGAAAAACTGTTTTTT.

The chain joins TRBV7-8 to TRBJ2-2; D not certain. Trimming removed 5 bases from V and 4 bases from J, with 11 bases in between. Germline lookup yields CDR1 SGHVS and CDR2 FQNEAQ. This CDR3 has 14 amino acids. The CDR3 DNA follows: TGTGCCAGCAGCCCCCTTTCTGGCACCGGGGAGCTGTTTTTT. Translation: CASSPLSGTGELFF.